Listed below are T cell receptor beta chains from one sample, sequenced in a study of lymphopenia after photon versus proton radiotherapy. Sequencing was performed with immunoSEQ multiplex PCR; in TCRdb, only in-frame clones are kept and a portion is missing. In the table there are 55,000 to 75,000 clones, roughly 90% of which are singletons. Sequences were derived from peripheral blood, sampled from a patient treated with photon-based radiotherapy. Receptors originate from a woman in her 70s with pancreatic cancer. Both conserved end residues are part of each CDR3. D genes are given only for firm matches. Clone size, where shown, is once, few, many, or a class for clones that have expanded.

>TRBJ2-5|-|-|TRBV11-3
TGTGCCAGCAGCTTAAATATGGGTGGGACCCAGTACTTC
CASSLNMGGTQYF
>TRBJ2-5|TRBD2|-|TRBV7-7
TGTGCTAGCAGCCGAGGGCGACTAGCGGGAGTCCAAGAGACCCAGTACTTC
CASSRGRLAGVQETQYF
>TRBJ2-7|-|few|TRBV28
TGTGCCAGCAGGGGAAACCACAGGGGCAGGGGGGTCTCCTACGAGCAGTACTTC
CASRGNHRGRGVSYEQYF
>TRBJ1-3|TRBD1|-|TRBV7-2
TGTGCCAGCAGCGAGGGGGACAGACGAAACACCATATATTTT
CASSEGDRRNTIYF
>TRBJ2-7|-|-|TRBV6-1
TGTGCCAGCAGTGAGCCGGGACATCCCGTCTACGAGCAGTACTTC
CASSEPGHPVYEQYF
>TRBJ2-3|TRBD2|-|TRBV27
TGTGCCAGCAGTTTCCGCGGGGGAGGCCCAGATACGCAGTATTTT
CASSFRGGGPDTQYF
>TRBJ2-4|-|-|TRBV19
TGTGCCAGTAGCCCTGGAGACATTCAGTACTTC
CASSPGDIQYF
>TRBJ2-5|TRBD2|once|TRBV15
TGTGCCACCAGCAGTTCACGGGAGGGGATGGAGACCCAGTACTTC
CATSSSREGMETQYF
>TRBJ1-5|-|-|TRBV6-1
TGTGCCAGCAGTGAGGGGCGGAATCAGCCCCAGCATTTT
CASSEGRNQPQHF
>TRBJ2-6|TRBD1|-|TRBV5-1
TGCGCCAGCAGCCTACAGGGGGCTGGGGCTGGGGCCAACGTCCTGACTTTC
CASSLQGAGAGANVLTF
>TRBJ2-7|-|-|TRBV2
TGTGCCAGCAAACGTAGTTGGTCCTACGAGCAGTACTTC
CASKRSWSYEQYF
>TRBJ1-1|-|-|TRBV18
TGTGCCAGCTCACCACGCAGAACCAACACTGAAGCTTTCTTT
CASSPRRTNTEAFF
>TRBJ1-4|-|-|TRBV28
TGTGCCAGCAGTTTACTGAGGAATGAAAAACTGTTTTTT
CASSLLRNEKLFF
>TRBJ2-2|TRBD2|-|TRBV28
TGTGCCAGCAGTTTATTTCGGGGAGGGTCCTCCGGGGAGCTGTTTTTT
CASSLFRGGSSGELFF
>TRBJ2-4|-|-|TRBV7-8
TGTGCCAGCAGCTTAGAGGGTGGATTAGCCAAAAACATTCAGTACTTC
CASSLEGGLAKNIQYF
>TRBJ2-1|TRBD1|-|TRBV5-6
TGTGCCAGCAGCTACCGACAGGGGAGTTTTGAGCAGTTCTTC
CASSYRQGSFEQFF
>TRBJ2-3|-|-|TRBV11-1
TGTGCCAGCAGCCTAAACAGTTTCACAGATACGCAGTATTTT
CASSLNSFTDTQYF
>TRBJ1-2|-|-|TRBV5-4
TGTGCCAGCAGCCAAAACGAGTATGGCTACACCTTC
CASSQNEYGYTF
>TRBJ2-7|-|-|TRBV4-2
TGTGCCAGCAGCCCAGGGGGGGTATCCTACGAGCAGTACTTC
CASSPGGVSYEQYF
>TRBJ2-7|TRBD2|-|TRBV18
TGTGCCAGCTCACCCACGGGACTAGCGGGAGGGCTGGCCTACGAGCAGTACTTC
CASSPTGLAGGLAYEQYF
>TRBJ2-3|TRBD1|-|TRBV7-6
TGTGCCAGCAGCTTAAACAGGGGCGGCACAGATACGCAGTATTTT
CASSLNRGGTDTQYF
>TRBJ1-1|-|-|TRBV4-2
TGTGCCAGCAGCCACGCAGGGACATCGGACACTGAAGCTTTCTTT
CASSHAGTSDTEAFF
>TRBJ1-2|-|-|TRBV28
TGTGCCAGCAGCCGCACAGGGTTGGATTATGGCTACACCTTC
CASSRTGLDYGYTF
>TRBJ1-1|TRBD1|-|TRBV6-1
TGTGCCAGCAGTGAACCGGGACAGGGGAAGAACACTGAAGCTTTCTTT
CASSEPGQGKNTEAFF
>TRBJ2-1|TRBD2|-|TRBV25-1
TGTGCCAGCAGTGAAAAGGGACTAGCGGGATCTGAGCAGTTCTTC
CASSEKGLAGSEQFF
>TRBJ2-7|-|-|TRBV5-6
TGTGCCAGCAGCCTGGAAGGGAGCGGGTTCCACGAGCAGTACTTC
CASSLEGSGFHEQYF
>TRBJ1-2|TRBD1|-|TRBV28
TGTGCCAGCAGCGCAACAGGGGGCCGGTATGGCTACACCTTC
CASSATGGRYGYTF
>TRBJ1-1|TRBD1|-|TRBV2
TGTGCCAGCACGAGGGACAGGGGAATGAACACTGAAGCTTTCTTT
CASTRDRGMNTEAFF
>TRBJ1-2|-|-|TRBV4-1
TGCGCCAGCAGCCAAGACAGGGGAGCGGGTGGCTACACCTTC
CASSQDRGAGGYTF
>TRBJ2-7|-|once|TRBV7-2
TGTGCCAGCAGCTGGCGGCGGGACTCCTACGAGCAGTACTTC
CASSWRRDSYEQYF
>TRBJ2-1|-|once|TRBV23-1
TGCGCCAGCAGTCACCCGACGGGAGATGAATACAATGAGCAGTTCTTC
CASSHPTGDEYNEQFF
>TRBJ2-7|TRBD1|-|TRBV28
TGTGCCAGCAGGTCAAACAGGGGGCCTAAAAACTACGAGCAGTACTTC
CASRSNRGPKNYEQYF
>TRBJ1-2|TRBD1|once|TRBV19
TGTGCCAGTAAGCAAGGACAGGGGGTATATGGCTACACCTTC
CASKQGQGVYGYTF
>TRBJ2-1|-|-|TRBV7-9
TGTGCCAGCAGAAACAGACTGGAGTTCGATGAGCAGTTCTTC
CASRNRLEFDEQFF
>TRBJ1-1|-|-|TRBV5-1
TGCGCCAGCAGCTCCCAGAACACTGAAGCTTTCTTT
CASSSQNTEAFF
>TRBJ1-1|-|-|TRBV10-3
TGTGCCATCAGTGAGCGGGCCACGATATCGACTGAAGCTTTCTTT
CAISERATISTEAFF
>TRBJ2-7|TRBD1|-|TRBV6-6
TGTGCCAGCAGGCAAGGACAGGGGGTCATCTACGAGCAGTACTTC
CASRQGQGVIYEQYF
>TRBJ2-3|-|-|TRBV5-1
TGCGCCAGCAGCTTGGACCTTAGCACAGATACGCAGTATTTT
CASSLDLSTDTQYF
>TRBJ2-3|-|-|TRBV27
TGTGCCAGCAGTCAGGGACTGTTCACAGATACGCAGTATTTT
CASSQGLFTDTQYF
>TRBJ2-1|-|-|TRBV11-2
TGTGCCAGCAGCTCCGGACTGGCCTACAATGAGCAGTTCTTC
CASSSGLAYNEQFF
>TRBJ2-5|TRBD1|-|TRBV9
TGTGCCAGCAGCGGACAGGGGAACTCCCAAGAGACCCAGTACTTC
CASSGQGNSQETQYF
>TRBJ2-5|TRBD1|once|TRBV7-8
TGTGCCAGCAGCTCCGTAACAGGGGGGCAAGAGACCCAGTACTTC
CASSSVTGGQETQYF
>TRBJ1-1|TRBD1|-|TRBV19
TGTGCCAGTACCCGTCGACAGGGCGTCACTGAAGCTTTCTTT
CASTRRQGVTEAFF
>TRBJ1-3|-|-|TRBV5-5
TGTGCCAGCAGCATTGTTTTAGAAAACACCATATATTTT
CASSIVLENTIYF
>TRBJ2-3|-|-|TRBV18
TGTGCCAGCTCAAAGGGACCCGGCTTTCCCGTGGATACGCAGTATTTT
CASSKGPGFPVDTQYF
>TRBJ2-7|-|-|TRBV7-9
TGTGCCAGCAGCACCCGTCAGGGTTCCGAGCAGTACTTC
CASSTRQGSEQYF
>TRBJ2-1|-|once|TRBV19
TGTGCCAGTAGCACCCGGGGGGCGGGAGAAAGGAATGAGCAGTTCTTC
CASSTRGAGERNEQFF
>TRBJ2-1|TRBD2|once|TRBV6-4
TGTGCCAGCAGTGAACTAGCGGGCAGCTACAATGAGCAGTTCTTC
CASSELAGSYNEQFF
>TRBJ2-2|-|-|TRBV5-1
TGCGCCAGCAGCCAGACGGAGGCTTTCGGGGAGCTGTTTTTT
CASSQTEAFGELFF
>TRBJ2-7|-|once|TRBV6-1
TGTGCCAGCAGTGAACCATGGGAGCAGTACTTC
CASSEPWEQYF
>TRBJ1-2|-|-|TRBV5-4
TGTGCCAGCAGCCCCGACCGCCGCTATGGCTACACCTTC
CASSPDRRYGYTF
>TRBJ1-6|-|-|TRBV9
TGTGCCAGCAGCGTAGGTACCAGAGCAGATTCACCCCTCCACTTT
CASSVGTRADSPLHF
>TRBJ2-1|-|-|TRBV30
TGTGCCTGCGCGGGAAGCTCCTACAATGAGCAGTTCTTC
CACAGSSYNEQFF
>TRBJ2-7|-|-|TRBV10-3
TGTGCCATCAGTGAAGTGAGAGAGAACGAGCAGTACTTC
CAISEVRENEQYF